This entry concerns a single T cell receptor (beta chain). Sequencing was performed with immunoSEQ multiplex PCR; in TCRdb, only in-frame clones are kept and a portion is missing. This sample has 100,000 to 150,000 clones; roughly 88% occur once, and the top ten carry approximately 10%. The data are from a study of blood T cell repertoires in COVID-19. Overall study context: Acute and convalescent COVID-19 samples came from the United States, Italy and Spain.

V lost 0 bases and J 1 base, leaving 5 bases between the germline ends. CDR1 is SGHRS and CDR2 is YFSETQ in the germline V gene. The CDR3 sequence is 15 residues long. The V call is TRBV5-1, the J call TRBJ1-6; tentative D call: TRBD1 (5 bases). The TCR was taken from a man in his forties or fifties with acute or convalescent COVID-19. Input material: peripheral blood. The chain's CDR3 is CASSLEGSYNSPLHF. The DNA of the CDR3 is TGCGCCAGCAGCTTGGAGGGGTCCTATAATTCACCCCTCCACTTT.